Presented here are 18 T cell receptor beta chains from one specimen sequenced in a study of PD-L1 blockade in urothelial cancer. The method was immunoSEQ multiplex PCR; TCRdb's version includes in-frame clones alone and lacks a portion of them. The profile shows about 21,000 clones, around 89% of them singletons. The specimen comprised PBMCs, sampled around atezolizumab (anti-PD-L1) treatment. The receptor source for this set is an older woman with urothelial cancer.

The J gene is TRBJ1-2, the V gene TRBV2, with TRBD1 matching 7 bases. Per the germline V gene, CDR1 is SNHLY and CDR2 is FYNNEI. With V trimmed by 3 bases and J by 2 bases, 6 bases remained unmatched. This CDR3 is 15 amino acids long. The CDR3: CASSEGTVQNYGYTF. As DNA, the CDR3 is TGTGCCAGCAGTGAGGGGACAGTCCAAAACTATGGCTACACCTTC.

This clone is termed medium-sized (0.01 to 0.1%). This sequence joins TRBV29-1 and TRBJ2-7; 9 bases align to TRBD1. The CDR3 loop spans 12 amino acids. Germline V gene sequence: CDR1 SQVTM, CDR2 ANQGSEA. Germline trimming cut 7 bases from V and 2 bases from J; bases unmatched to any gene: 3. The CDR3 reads CSARDRAYEQYF. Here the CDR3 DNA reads TGCAGCGCCCGGGACAGGGCCTACGAGCAGTACTTC.

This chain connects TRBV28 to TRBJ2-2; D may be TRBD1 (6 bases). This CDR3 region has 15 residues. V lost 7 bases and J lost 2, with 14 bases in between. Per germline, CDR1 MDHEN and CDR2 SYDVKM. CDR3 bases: TGTGCCAGCACCTCCGGGACATTTAACACCGGGGAGCTGTTTTTT. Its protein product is CASTSGTFNTGELFF.

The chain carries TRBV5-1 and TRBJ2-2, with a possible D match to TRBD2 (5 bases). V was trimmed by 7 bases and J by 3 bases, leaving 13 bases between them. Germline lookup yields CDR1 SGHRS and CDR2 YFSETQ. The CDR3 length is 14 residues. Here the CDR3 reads CASGTSADTGELFF. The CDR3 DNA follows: TGCGCCAGCGGAACTAGTGCGGACACCGGGGAGCTGTTTTTT.

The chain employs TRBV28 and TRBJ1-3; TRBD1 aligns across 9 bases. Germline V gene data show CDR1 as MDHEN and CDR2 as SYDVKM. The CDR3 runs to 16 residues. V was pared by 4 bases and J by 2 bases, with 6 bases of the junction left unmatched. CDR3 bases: TGTGCCAGCAGTTACCGGGACAGGGACGCTGGAAACACCATATATTTT. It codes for CASSYRDRDAGNTIYF.

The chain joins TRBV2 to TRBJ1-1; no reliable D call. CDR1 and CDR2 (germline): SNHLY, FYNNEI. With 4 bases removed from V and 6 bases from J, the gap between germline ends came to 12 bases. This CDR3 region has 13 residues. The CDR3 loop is CASSVVPRSEAFF. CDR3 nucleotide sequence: TGTGCCAGCAGTGTTGTCCCGAGATCTGAAGCTTTCTTT.

CDR3: CASSPQREKGGELFF. CDR3 nucleotide sequence: TGTGCCAGCAGCCCGCAGCGGGAGAAAGGCGGGGAGCTGTTTTTT. V and J are TRBV5-6 and TRBJ2-2, with TRBD2 matching over 8 bases. This CDR3 spans 15 amino acids. After removal of 4 bases from V and 7 bases from J, the junction contained 9 bases not matched to a gene. Germline assignment: CDR1 SGHDT and CDR2 YYEEEE.

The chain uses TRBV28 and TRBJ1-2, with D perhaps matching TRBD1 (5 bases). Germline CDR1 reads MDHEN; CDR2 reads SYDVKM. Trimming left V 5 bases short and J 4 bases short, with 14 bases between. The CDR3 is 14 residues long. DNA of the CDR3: TGTGCCAGCAGTCGAACCCAGGGCCCCTATGGCTACACCTTC. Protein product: CASSRTQGPYGYTF.

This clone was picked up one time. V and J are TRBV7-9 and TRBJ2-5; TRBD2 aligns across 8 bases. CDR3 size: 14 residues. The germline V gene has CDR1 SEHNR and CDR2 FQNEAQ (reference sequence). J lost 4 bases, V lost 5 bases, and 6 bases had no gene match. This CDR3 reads CASSPSGGGETQYF. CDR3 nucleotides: TGTGCCAGCAGCCCCTCGGGGGGGGGAGAGACCCAGTACTTC.

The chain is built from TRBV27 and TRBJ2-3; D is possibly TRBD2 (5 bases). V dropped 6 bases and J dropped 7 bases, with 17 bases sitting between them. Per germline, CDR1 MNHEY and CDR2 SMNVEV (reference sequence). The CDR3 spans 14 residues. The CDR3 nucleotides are TGTGCCAGCAGCTTAAGTGGACTCTCCCATACGCAGTATTTT. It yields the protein CASSLSGLSHTQYF.

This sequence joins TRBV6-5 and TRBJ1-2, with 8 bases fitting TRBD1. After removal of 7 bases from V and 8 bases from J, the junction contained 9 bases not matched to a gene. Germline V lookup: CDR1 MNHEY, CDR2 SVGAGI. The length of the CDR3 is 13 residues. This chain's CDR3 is CASKNTGGGGYTF. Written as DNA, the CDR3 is TGTGCCAGCAAAAACACAGGGGGTGGAGGCTACACCTTC.

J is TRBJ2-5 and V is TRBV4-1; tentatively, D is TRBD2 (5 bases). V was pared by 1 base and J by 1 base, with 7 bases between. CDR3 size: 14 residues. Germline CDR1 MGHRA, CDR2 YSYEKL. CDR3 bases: TGCGCCAGCAGCCAAGCAACTAGCCAAGAGACCCAGTACTTC. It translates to CASSQATSQETQYF.

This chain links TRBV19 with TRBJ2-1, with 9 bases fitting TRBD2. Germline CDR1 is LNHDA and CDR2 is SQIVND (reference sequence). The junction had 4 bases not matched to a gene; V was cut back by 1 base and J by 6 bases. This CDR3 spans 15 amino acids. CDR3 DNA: TGTGCCAGTAGTATAGCTAGCGGGGACTTCAATGAGCAGTTCTTC. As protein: CASSIASGDFNEQFF.

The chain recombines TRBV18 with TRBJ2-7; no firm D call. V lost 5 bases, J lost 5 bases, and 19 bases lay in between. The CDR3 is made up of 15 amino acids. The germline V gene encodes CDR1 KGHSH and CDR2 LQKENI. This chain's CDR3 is CASSNAPGNFNEQYF. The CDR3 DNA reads TGTGCCAGCTCAAATGCGCCAGGCAACTTTAACGAGCAGTACTTC.

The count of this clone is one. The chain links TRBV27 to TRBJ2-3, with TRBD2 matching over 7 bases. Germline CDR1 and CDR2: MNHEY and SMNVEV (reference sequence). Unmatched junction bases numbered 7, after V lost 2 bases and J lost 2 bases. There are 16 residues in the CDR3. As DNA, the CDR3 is TGTGCCAGCAGTTTACGGGCTAGCGGATACACAGATACGCAGTATTTT. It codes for CASSLRASGYTDTQYF.

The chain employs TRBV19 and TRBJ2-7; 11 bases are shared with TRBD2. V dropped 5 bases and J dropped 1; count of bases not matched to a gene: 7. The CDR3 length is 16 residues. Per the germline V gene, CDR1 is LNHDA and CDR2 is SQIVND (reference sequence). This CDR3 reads CASSSGLAAPSYEQYF. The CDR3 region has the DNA TGTGCCAGTAGTTCGGGACTAGCGGCGCCGTCCTACGAGCAGTACTTC.

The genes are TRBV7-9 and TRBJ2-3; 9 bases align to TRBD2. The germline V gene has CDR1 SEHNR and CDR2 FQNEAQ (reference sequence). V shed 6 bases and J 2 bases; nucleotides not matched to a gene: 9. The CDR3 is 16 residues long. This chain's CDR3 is CASSRRLAEFTDTQYF. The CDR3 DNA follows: TGTGCCAGCAGTCGCCGACTAGCGGAGTTCACAGATACGCAGTATTTT.

CDR3 sequence reads: CASSDYYGYTF. Written as DNA, the CDR3 is TGTGCCAGCAGTGACTACTATGGCTACACCTTC. This rearrangement joins TRBV6-1 to TRBJ1-2, with unresolved D. This CDR3 spans 11 amino acids. Trimming removed 3 bases from V and 3 bases from J, with 2 bases in between. Germline loops: CDR1 MNHNS, CDR2 SASEGT.